Detailed here is one T cell receptor beta chain. Its antigen is unidentified. This CDR3 has 14 amino acids. V lost 7 bases and J lost 4, with 17 bases in between. CDR1 and CDR2 from the germline V gene are MDHEN and SYDVKM. The source of the sample is a study of T cell responses to AZD1222 COVID-19 vaccine. Assay used: immunoSEQ multiplex PCR; TCRdb lists only in-frame clones, some missing. Found here are over 45,000 clones, over 60% of them singletons; the top ten hold 6.6%. Regarding the study as a whole: Repertoire sampling was restricted to post-peak T cell response timepoints. Mostly white British, mostly female donors; authors suggested clonal diversity may be underestimated.

This chain uses TRBV28 with TRBJ2-7; D is perhaps TRBD1 (6 bases). This clonotype was sampled from an adult in good health. Sequencing used peripheral blood, obtained on day 0 of AZD1222 vaccination. The CDR3 here is CASIRGQRGYEQYF. The CDR3, as DNA: TGTGCCAGCATCCGCGGACAGAGAGGGTACGAGCAGTACTTC.